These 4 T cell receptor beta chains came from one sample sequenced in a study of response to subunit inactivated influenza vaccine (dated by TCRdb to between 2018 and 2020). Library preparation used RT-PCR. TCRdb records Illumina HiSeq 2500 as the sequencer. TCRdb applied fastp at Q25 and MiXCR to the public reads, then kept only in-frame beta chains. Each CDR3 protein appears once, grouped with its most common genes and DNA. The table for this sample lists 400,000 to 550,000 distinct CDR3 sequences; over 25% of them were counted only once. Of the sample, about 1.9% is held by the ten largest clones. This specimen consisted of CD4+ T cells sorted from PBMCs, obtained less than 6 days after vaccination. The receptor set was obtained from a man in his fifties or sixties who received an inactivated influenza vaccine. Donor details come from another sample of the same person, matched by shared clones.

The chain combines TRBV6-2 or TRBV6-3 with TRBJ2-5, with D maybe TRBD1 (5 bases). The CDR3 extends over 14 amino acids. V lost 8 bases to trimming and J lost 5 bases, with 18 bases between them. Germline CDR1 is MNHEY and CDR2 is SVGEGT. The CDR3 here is CASSRAGEVETQYF. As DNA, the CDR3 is TGTGCCAGCTCCAGGGCAGGCGAAGTGGAGACCCAGTACTTC.

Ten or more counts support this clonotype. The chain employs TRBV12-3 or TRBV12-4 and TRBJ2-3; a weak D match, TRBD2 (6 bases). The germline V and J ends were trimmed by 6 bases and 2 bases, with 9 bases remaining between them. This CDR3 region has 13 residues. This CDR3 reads CASRGLVTDTQYF. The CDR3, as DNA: TGTGCCAGCAGGGGACTCGTCACAGATACGCAGTATTTT.

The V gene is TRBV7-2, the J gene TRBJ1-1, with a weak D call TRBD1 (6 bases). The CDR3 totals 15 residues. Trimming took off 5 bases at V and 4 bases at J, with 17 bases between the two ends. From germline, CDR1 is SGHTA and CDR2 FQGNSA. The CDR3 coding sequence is TGTGCCAGCAGCGAACAGGGAGTTTGGGGCACTGAAGCTTTCTTT. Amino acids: CASSEQGVWGTEAFF.

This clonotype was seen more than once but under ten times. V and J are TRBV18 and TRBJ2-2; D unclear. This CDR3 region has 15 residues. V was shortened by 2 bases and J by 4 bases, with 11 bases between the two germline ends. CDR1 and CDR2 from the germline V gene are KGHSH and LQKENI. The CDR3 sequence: CASSPSRGGTGELFF. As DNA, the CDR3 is TGTGCCAGCTCACCAAGCCGCGGCGGCACCGGGGAGCTGTTTTTT.